These 26 T cell receptor beta chains came from one sample sequenced in a study of blood T cell repertoires in COVID-19. Libraries were prepared by immunoSEQ multiplex PCR; TCRdb keeps only in-frame clonotypes and omits some of them. This sample has a few hundred thousand clones, with roughly 87% found just once. Sequenced sample: peripheral blood. The origin of the receptors is a woman aged 40 to 55 who had recovered from COVID-19.

J is TRBJ2-1 and V is TRBV9; possibly TRBD2 for D (6 bases). The CDR3 is 13 amino acids. V lost 4 bases and J 6 bases, leaving 11 bases between the germline ends. Germline assignment: CDR1 SGDLS and CDR2 YYNGEE. Here the CDR3 DNA reads TGTGCCAGCAGCCCGGGAGTCTTCAATGAGCAGTTCTTC. As protein: CASSPGVFNEQFF.

The chain has TRBV7-3 and TRBJ2-3; 10 bases agree with TRBD2. The V gene end was trimmed by 3 bases and the J gene end by 3 bases; junction bases not matched to a gene: 6. The CDR3 is 16 amino acids. Germline lookup yields CDR1 SGHTA and CDR2 FQGTGA. The CDR3 is CASSLTSGLGTDTQYF. The CDR3 DNA reads TGTGCCAGCAGCTTGACTAGCGGGTTAGGGACAGATACGCAGTATTTT.

J is TRBJ1-2 and V is TRBV24-1, with unresolved D. The germline V gene has CDR1 KGHDR and CDR2 SFDVKD. V was clipped by 1 base and J by 8 bases, with 4 bases between them. The CDR3 is 11 residues long. The CDR3 is CATSDFLGYTF. CDR3 coding DNA: TGTGCCACCAGTGATTTCCTCGGCTACACCTTC.

This chain joins TRBV11-2 and TRBJ2-7; D perhaps matches TRBD1 (6 bases). Germline CDR1 reads SGHAT; CDR2 reads FQNNGV. This CDR3 contains 15 residues. The V end lost 5 bases, the J end lost 3 bases, and 17 bases lay between the germline ends. For the CDR3, the DNA is TGTGCCAGCAGCACCGGGACACACCGTCGCTACGAGCAGTACTTC. Residues: CASSTGTHRRYEQYF.

This clone has only a few counts. V and J are TRBV30 and TRBJ2-2; 7 bases align to TRBD1. J lost 0 bases, V lost 4 bases, and 2 bases had no gene match. This CDR3 has 14 amino acids. Looked up from germline, CDR1 is GTSNPN and CDR2 is SVGIG (reference sequence). CDR3 sequence reads: CAWKGQPNTGELFF. As DNA, the CDR3 is TGTGCCTGGAAGGGACAGCCGAACACCGGGGAGCTGTTTTTT.

The sample holds a few counts of this clone. The rearrangement links TRBV5-4 to TRBJ1-6; D not certain. Trimming stripped 5 bases from V and 9 bases from J, with 15 bases between. This CDR3 spans 14 amino acids. The germline gives CDR1 SGHNT, CDR2 YYREEE (reference sequence). CDR3 residues: CASRDWVGSSPLHF. The DNA for the CDR3 is TGTGCCAGCAGGGACTGGGTGGGTTCTTCACCCCTCCACTTT.

The chain uses TRBV12-3 or TRBV12-4 and TRBJ1-2; 7 bases align to TRBD1. Trimming cost V 6 bases and J 2 bases; bases outside gene matches: 3. This CDR3 is 13 amino acids long. The CDR3 is CASRQTGNYGYTF. Here the CDR3 DNA reads TGTGCCAGCAGACAGACAGGGAACTATGGCTACACCTTC.

The chain joins TRBV28 to TRBJ1-5; D gene unclear. The CDR3 runs 11 residues. The germline V gene encodes CDR1 MDHEN and CDR2 SYDVKM. The V end was cut by 8 bases, the J end by 6 bases, with 8 bases between. This CDR3 reads CASGWSQPQHF. CDR3 DNA sequence: TGTGCCAGCGGGTGGAGTCAGCCCCAGCATTTT.

The chain is built from TRBV9 and TRBJ2-1; D is undetermined. Per the germline V gene, CDR1 is SGDLS and CDR2 is YYNGEE. V lost 1 base, J lost 5 bases, and 10 bases lay in between. The CDR3 extends over 14 amino acids. The CDR3 sequence is CASSVLAQNNEQFF. The CDR3 DNA sequence: TGTGCCAGCAGCGTATTGGCACAAAACAATGAGCAGTTCTTC.

This chain links TRBV29-1 with TRBJ2-2; 9 nucleotides line up with TRBD2. This CDR3 comprises 14 residues. Trimming cost V 5 bases and J 5 bases; bases outside gene matches: 6. Germline V gives CDR1 SQVTM, CDR2 ANQGSEA. The CDR3: CSVLAGEGTGELFF. The CDR3, as DNA: TGCAGCGTTTTAGCGGGAGAAGGGACCGGGGAGCTGTTTTTT.

Only one count was recorded for this clone. The rearrangement links TRBV6-2 or TRBV6-3 to TRBJ2-1, with TRBD1 matching over 7 bases. Looked up from germline, CDR1 is MNHEY and CDR2 is SVGEGT. V dropped 5 bases and J dropped 5; count of bases not matched to a gene: 9. The CDR3 loop spans 15 amino acids. The CDR3, as DNA: TGTGCCAGCAGTAATCTCCGGACAGGCCACAATGAGCAGTTCTTC. This codes for CASSNLRTGHNEQFF.

This chain connects TRBV7-2 to TRBJ2-5, with D hard to call. The germline gives CDR1 SGHTA, CDR2 FQGNSA. The CDR3 has 15 amino acids. Trimming shortened V by 1 base and J by 5 bases, and 14 bases separated the two germline ends. The CDR3: CASSLGAMFRETQYF. CDR3 coding DNA: TGTGCCAGCAGCTTAGGGGCAATGTTCCGGGAGACCCAGTACTTC. The full variable domain, its missing parts supplied by reference TRBV7-2 and TRBJ2-5, is GAGVSQSPSNKVTEKGKDVELRCDPISGHTALYWYRQSLGQGLEFLIYFQGNSAPDKSGLPSDRFSAERTGGSVSTLTIQRTQQEDSAVYLCASSLGAMFRETQYFGPGTRLLVL.

This clone was seen a few times. V is TRBV4-1 and J is TRBJ1-1; no clear D. V was shortened by 0 bases and J by 5 bases, with 10 bases between the two germline ends. Germline V gene lookup returns CDR1 MGHRA and CDR2 YSYEKL. This CDR3 spans 14 amino acids. CDR3 region: CASSQDQWRTEAFF. CDR3 sequence (DNA): TGCGCCAGCAGCCAAGATCAATGGAGGACTGAAGCTTTCTTT.

The V and J genes are TRBV2 and TRBJ1-5, with TRBD1 matching over 10 bases. In germline, CDR1 is SNHLY, CDR2 FYNNEI. V gave up 6 bases and J gave up 6 bases; unmatched junction bases: 5. There are 14 residues in the CDR3. CDR3 sequence: CASRGGQGVQPQHF. CDR3 DNA sequence: TGTGCCAGCAGGGGAGGACAGGGGGTTCAGCCCCAGCATTTT. The full variable domain, with the rest looked up from reference TRBV2 and TRBJ1-5, is EPEVTQTPSHQVTQMGQEVILRCVPISNHLYFYWYRQILGQKVEFLVSFYNNEISEKSEIFDDQFSVERPDGSNFTLKIRSTKLEDSAMYFCASRGGQGVQPQHFGDGTRLSIL.

This sequence joins TRBV7-2 and TRBJ1-2; 8 bases fit TRBD1. Trimming removed 5 bases from V and 4 bases from J; junction bases left unmatched: 6. CDR1 and CDR2 (germline): SGHTA, FQGNSA. This CDR3 is 14 amino acids long. The CDR3 sequence is CASSVQGATYGYTF. DNA for the CDR3: TGTGCCAGCAGCGTCCAGGGGGCGACCTATGGCTACACCTTC.

This chain connects TRBV6-5 to TRBJ2-7; a possible D gene is TRBD2 (5 bases). From germline, CDR1 is MNHEY and CDR2 SVGAGI. The CDR3 loop spans 15 amino acids. V lost 5 bases and J 4 bases, leaving 18 bases between the germline ends. CDR3 protein: CASSPERVGVYEQYF. In DNA form, the CDR3 reads TGTGCCAGCAGTCCCGAGAGGGTTGGGGTTTACGAGCAGTACTTC.

The chain recombines TRBV7-9 with TRBJ1-4; perhaps TRBD1 as D (6 bases). The V gene lost 4 bases and the J gene lost 8 bases, with 17 bases spanning the gap. The germline V gene has CDR1 SEHNR and CDR2 FQNEAQ (reference sequence). There are 15 residues in the CDR3. CDR3 DNA sequence: TGTGCCAGCAGCTCCCGAACAGGGCTGGGAGAAAAACTGTTTTTT. It is translated as CASSSRTGLGEKLFF.

This chain joins TRBV28 and TRBJ1-2, with a possible D match to TRBD1 (5 bases). Trimming pared 6 bases from V and 4 bases from J, leaving 12 bases between. The germline gives CDR1 MDHEN, CDR2 SYDVKM. This CDR3 contains 13 residues. CDR3 loop: CASSPYDSYGYTF. The CDR3 nucleotides read TGTGCCAGCAGCCCCTACGACAGCTATGGCTACACCTTC.

V usage is TRBV25-1 and J usage is TRBJ1-2; perhaps TRBD1 as D (6 bases). The CDR3 length is 12 residues. CDR1 MGHDK and CDR2 SYGVNS come from the germline V gene. The germline V and J ends were trimmed by 4 bases and 8 bases, with 11 bases remaining between them. The DNA of the CDR3 is TGTGCCAGCAGTGTGGGGGCTACCGGCTACACCTTC. Its translation: CASSVGATGYTF.

The rearrangement uses TRBV7-3 and TRBJ2-1; 7 bases match TRBD1. The CDR3 extends over 13 amino acids. After removal of 3 bases from V and 5 bases from J, the junction contained 1 base not matched to a gene. Germline-derived CDR1 and CDR2 are SGHTA and FQGTGA. The CDR3 region is CASSLGQHNEQFF. The CDR3 DNA sequence: TGTGCCAGCAGCTTGGGACAGCACAATGAGCAGTTCTTC.

J is TRBJ1-3 and V is TRBV9, with a possible D match to TRBD1 (5 bases). Germline V gene lookup returns CDR1 SGDLS and CDR2 YYNGEE. The V gene lost 1 base and the J gene lost 0 bases, with 14 bases spanning the gap. The CDR3 totals 17 residues. CDR3: CASSVLWGGDSGNTIYF. CDR3 in DNA: TGTGCCAGCAGCGTACTTTGGGGCGGCGACTCTGGAAACACCATATATTTT. Full variable domain (missing parts from reference TRBV9 and TRBJ1-3): DSGVTQTPKHLITATGQRVTLRCSPRSGDLSVYWYQQSLDQGLQFLIQYYNGEERAKGNILERFSAQQFPDLHSELNLSSLELGDSALYFCASSVLWGGDSGNTIYFGEGSWLTVV.

The chain joins TRBV7-6 to TRBJ2-3, with 11 bases that match TRBD2. Germline trimming cut 5 bases from V and 6 bases from J; bases unmatched to any gene: 13. The length of the CDR3 is 17 residues. Germline values: CDR1 SGHVS, CDR2 FNYEAQ. Here the CDR3 reads CASSVTTSGNPLDTQYF. Written as DNA, the CDR3 is TGTGCCAGCAGCGTAACGACTAGCGGGAATCCCCTTGATACGCAGTATTTT. The whole variable domain, remainder taken from reference TRBV7-6 and TRBJ2-3, is GAGVSQSPRYKVTKRGQDVALRCDPISGHVSLYWYRQALGQGPEFLTYFNYEAQQDKSGLPNDRFSAERPEGSISTLTIQRTEQRDSAMYRCASSVTTSGNPLDTQYFGPGTRLTVL.

This clone appeared a few times. The chain uses TRBV19 and TRBJ1-4; perhaps TRBD1 as D (5 bases). The CDR3 is made up of 14 amino acids. Germline V gives CDR1 LNHDA, CDR2 SQIVND (reference sequence). Trimming took off 6 bases at V and 7 bases at J, with 15 bases between the two ends. The CDR3 nucleotides read TGTGCCAGTAGAACGACCGGGGGGAGTGAAAAACTGTTTTTT. Translating gives CASRTTGGSEKLFF.

The chain couples TRBV24-1 to TRBJ2-2, with D perhaps matching TRBD1 (6 bases). Germline CDR1 KGHDR, CDR2 SFDVKD. CDR3 length: 18 residues. V dropped 4 bases and J dropped 5 bases, with 22 bases sitting between them. The CDR3 DNA is TGTGCCACCAGTGAGCCACTACAGGGAGCCCGGGGTACCGGGGAGCTGTTTTTT. This gives the protein CATSEPLQGARGTGELFF.

This chain links TRBV19 with TRBJ2-5; 8 nucleotides align to TRBD1. CDR3 length: 16 amino acids. The trim removed 0 bases at V and 4 bases at J, leaving 7 bases unmatched. The germline CDR1 and CDR2 sequences are LNHDA and SQIVND (reference sequence). The CDR3 loop reads CASSIESGTGPETQYF. In DNA, the CDR3 is TGTGCCAGTAGTATAGAATCGGGGACAGGTCCAGAGACCCAGTACTTC. Full variable domain (missing parts from reference TRBV19 and TRBJ2-5): DGGITQSPKYLFRKEGQNVTLSCEQNLNHDAMYWYRQDPGQGLRLIYYSQIVNDFQKGDIAEGYSVSREKKESFPLTVTSAQKNPTAFYLCASSIESGTGPETQYFGPGTRLLVL.

The chain uses TRBV3-1 (or the pseudogene TRBV3-2) and TRBJ1-5, with TRBD1 identical over 7 bases. The germline gives CDR1 LGHDT, CDR2 YNNKEL (reference sequence). This CDR3 has 15 residues. The V segment lost 1 base and the J segment 7 bases; nucleotides outside the gene matches: 7. The DNA for the CDR3 is TGTGCCAGCAGCCAAGGAGGGGGCGGGCACCAGCCCCAGCATTTT. It yields the protein CASSQGGGGHQPQHF.